The 28 T cell receptor beta chains below all came from one sample that was sequenced in a study of regulatory T cells in long-lasting Graves disease. The TCR beta library used iRepertoire HTBI primers with Arm-PCR amplification of CDR3. TCRdb passed the multiplex PCR reads through MiXCR, listing each CDR3 protein once. Here the sample spans under 500,000 distinct CDR3 sequences, under 25% being singletons. This sample's time point: persistent/refractory GD, antithyroid drugs over 5 years with positive TRAb. PBMCs provided the RNA from which the TCR library was made. Here the sequenced sample was peripheral blood mononuclear cells (PBMCs), taken when the disease was refractory, from a patient treated with antithyroid drugs. Receptor source: a female donor with Graves disease.

This chain links TRBV4-1 with TRBJ1-4; no definite D call. The germline CDR1 and CDR2 sequences are MGHRA and YSYEKL. The CDR3 loop spans 14 amino acids. V was pared by 8 bases and J by 6 bases, with 16 bases between. The CDR3 spells CASSEGFWDEKLFF. The CDR3 region has the DNA TGCGCCAGCTCTGAGGGTTTCTGGGATGAAAAACTGTTTTTT.

The chain joins TRBV7-3 to TRBJ1-2; TRBD1 agrees at 9 bases. The CDR3 is 15 residues long. J was trimmed by 7 bases and V by 1 base; bases with no gene match: 7. The V gene's germline CDR1 is SGHTA and CDR2 FQGTGA. CDR3 loop: CASSLIGQGSGGYTF. In DNA form, the CDR3 reads TGTGCCAGCAGCTTAATCGGACAGGGGAGCGGTGGCTACACCTTC.

Remarks on this clonotype: A read error may produce the germline difference seen at one junction end. V and J are TRBV20-1 and TRBJ2-5; 10 bases are shared with TRBD1. The CDR3 is 18 residues long. Germline-derived CDR1 and CDR2 are DFQATT and SNEGSKA (reference sequence). The CDR3 sequence: CSARDWDRGRISREAQYF. The CDR3 bases are TGCAGTGCTAGAGATTGGGACAGGGGCCGGATAAGCCGAGAGGCCCAGTACTTC.

The chain recombines TRBV20-1 with TRBJ2-7, with 9 bases fitting TRBD1. This CDR3 has 12 amino acids. V lost 4 bases and J lost 9; bases outside the gene matches: 7. Germline values: CDR1 DFQATT, CDR2 SNEGSKA (reference sequence). The CDR3 loop reads CSAKRTGELQYF. The CDR3 nucleotides read TGCAGTGCTAAAAGGACAGGGGAGTTGCAGTACTTC.

This clonotype was observed many times. This chain uses TRBV27 with TRBJ2-5; 9 bases fit TRBD2. The CDR3 length is 14 residues. Germline V gene sequence: CDR1 MNHEY, CDR2 SMNVEV (reference sequence). V lost 6 bases, J lost 5 bases, and 7 bases stayed unmatched. The CDR3 region is CASRLAGVRETQYF. For the CDR3, the DNA is TGTGCCAGCAGATTAGCGGGAGTCAGGGAGACCCAGTACTTC.

This clonotype was seen a handful of times. This chain joins TRBV9 and TRBJ1-2, with D unclear. The CDR3 spans 13 residues. Germline V gene data show CDR1 as SGDLS and CDR2 as YYNGEE. Trimming removed 1 base at V and 7 bases at J, with 11 bases between. CDR3 bases: TGTGCCAGCAGCGTAACGGCGGAAGGTGGCTACACCTTC. This translates into CASSVTAEGGYTF.

Notes on this clonotype: One end of the junction does not line up with germline, which may come from a read error. V gene TRBV6-6 combines with J gene TRBJ1-2; 10 positions match TRBD1. The CDR3 has 14 residues. Germline CDR1 and CDR2: MNHNY and SVGAGI (reference sequence). The CDR3 sequence: CAGSFRTGGYGYTF. The CDR3 DNA is TGTGCCGGCAGTTTCCGGACAGGGGGTTATGGCTACACCTTC.

This clonotype was found many times. The chain has TRBV30 and TRBJ1-1; D possibly corresponds to TRBD1 (5 bases). Trimming left V 3 bases short and J 6 bases short, with 8 bases between. The germline V gene encodes CDR1 GTSNPN and CDR2 SVGIG (reference sequence). There are 11 residues in the CDR3. CDR3: CAWSRVAEAFF. The CDR3 bases are TGTGCCTGGAGCAGGGTCGCTGAAGCTTTCTTT. Variable domain in full (rest from reference TRBV30 and TRBJ1-1): SQTIHQWPATLVQPVGSPLSLECTVEGTSNPNLYWYRQAAGRGLQLLFYSVGIGQISSEVPQNLSASRPQDRQFILSSKKLLLSDSGFYLCAWSRVAEAFFGQGTRLTVV.

This clonotype came up many times. The rearrangement joins TRBV7-2 to TRBJ2-4; 10 bases map to TRBD1. Trimming cost V 5 bases and J 1 base; bases outside gene matches: 8. In germline, CDR1 is SGHTA, CDR2 FQGNSA. This CDR3 contains 17 residues. CDR3 sequence reads: CASSPPLGQGAKNIQYF. CDR3 coding DNA: TGTGCCAGCAGCCCTCCCCTGGGACAGGGGGCCAAAAACATTCAGTACTTC.

This chain's CDR3 is CASSLFSRGTGMVEQYF. The CDR3 DNA reads as TGTGCCAGCAGTTTATTTAGTCGGGGGACAGGGATGGTCGAGCAGTACTTC. The V call is TRBV28, the J call TRBJ2-7, with 9 bases identical to TRBD1. The CDR3 length is 17 residues. Germline loops: CDR1 MDHEN, CDR2 SYDVKM. The trim removed 1 base at V and 6 bases at J, leaving 13 bases unmatched. The full variable domain, in which reference TRBV28 and TRBJ2-7 provide the parts outside the CDR3, is DVKVTQSSRYLVKRTGEKVFLECVQDMDHENMFWYRQDPGLGLRLIYFSYDVKMKEKGDIPEGYSVSREKKERFSLILESASTNQTSMYLCASSLFSRGTGMVEQYFGPGTRLTVT.

There are a few counts of this clonotype. The chain employs TRBV12-3 or TRBV12-4 and TRBJ1-3; D gene unclear. The CDR3 covers 11 residues. The CDR3 is CASDSGNTIYF. The CDR3 bases are TGTGCTTCAGACTCTGGAAACACCATATATTTT.

V usage is TRBV6-5 and J usage is TRBJ2-1, with 7 positions matching TRBD2. V shed 2 bases and J 5 bases; nucleotides not matched to a gene: 6. Per germline, CDR1 MNHEY and CDR2 SVGAGI. CDR3 size: 15 residues. The CDR3 nucleotides are TGTGCCAGCAGTTACGGGCGGGAGTGGAACAATGAGCAGTTCTTC. It translates to CASSYGREWNNEQFF.

The chain couples TRBV12-3 or TRBV12-4 to TRBJ1-1, with a weak D call TRBD1 (6 bases). Deletions cut 6 bases from V and 2 bases from J, with 10 bases between. The CDR3 consists of 13 residues. DNA for the CDR3: TGTGCCAGCAGCGACAGGAGAAACACTGAAGCTTTCTTT. It encodes CASSDRRNTEAFF.

A single count supports this clonotype. The CDR3 protein is CASTGPEGAPGDTQYF. The DNA of the CDR3 is TGTGCCAGCACCGGCCCAGAGGGGGCCCCAGGAGATACGCAGTATTTT. The V gene is TRBV2, the J gene TRBJ2-3; 7 nucleotides match TRBD1. The germline gives CDR1 SNHLY, CDR2 FYNNEI. The ends lost 7 bases at V and 5 bases at J; junction bases unmatched: 15. This CDR3 has 16 residues.

Ten or more counts support this clonotype. The V call is TRBV28, the J call TRBJ2-7; perhaps D is TRBD1 or TRBD2 (6 bases each). The CDR3 loop spans 14 amino acids. Germline assignment: CDR1 MDHEN and CDR2 SYDVKM. V was shortened by 5 bases and J by 7 bases, with 18 bases between the two germline ends. In DNA form, the CDR3 reads TGTGCCAGCAGTCGGGAGACAGGACCCTTGGAGCAGTACTTC. Its translation: CASSRETGPLEQYF.

This clonotype was seen ten or more times. This chain links TRBV14 with TRBJ2-5; D gene unclear. Germline V lookup: CDR1 SGHDN, CDR2 FVKESK. Trimming shortened V by 0 bases and J by 5 bases, and 19 bases separated the two germline ends. The CDR3 length is 17 residues. For the CDR3, the DNA is TGTGCCAGCAGCCAAGATTATTTGCGGTCCTGGATGGAGACCCAGTACTTC. It encodes CASSQDYLRSWMETQYF.

The chain carries TRBV20-1 and TRBJ2-2; D is possibly TRBD1 (5 bases). V dropped 5 bases and J dropped 6 bases, with 7 bases sitting between them. This CDR3 is built from 11 residues. The germline V gene encodes CDR1 DFQATT and CDR2 SNEGSKA (reference sequence). The CDR3 DNA follows: TGCAGTGCTTGGGGCCCCGGGGAGCTGTTTTTT. Translating gives CSAWGPGELFF.

This clonotype appeared a few times. The chain has TRBV20-1 and TRBJ1-6; D gene unclear. The CDR3 extends over 18 amino acids. Germline-derived CDR1 and CDR2 are DFQATT and SNEGSKA (reference sequence). Trimming left V 0 bases short and J 5 bases short, with 20 bases between. This CDR3 reads CSARDRLELGGDNSPLHF. The DNA for the CDR3 is TGCAGTGCTAGAGACCGCCTGGAGCTGGGCGGAGATAATTCACCCCTCCACTTT.

This clonotype was observed a few times. V usage is TRBV20-1 and J usage is TRBJ2-7, with TRBD1 matching 9 bases. With V trimmed by 0 bases and J by 3 bases, 9 bases remained unmatched. Per the germline V gene, CDR1 is DFQATT and CDR2 is SNEGSKA (reference sequence). The CDR3 is made up of 16 amino acids. The CDR3 nucleotides read TGCAGTGCTAGAGACCAGGGGGGGACAGGGATCTACGAGCAGTACTTC. Residues: CSARDQGGTGIYEQYF.

This chain uses TRBV6-9 with TRBJ2-2; 11 bases are shared with TRBD2. The germline V gene has CDR1 MNHGY and CDR2 SVAAGI. V dropped 2 bases and J dropped 7; count of bases not matched to a gene: 6. The CDR3 is 16 residues long. CDR3 bases: TGTGCCAGCAGTTATACTAGCGGGAGCATTGTCGGGGAGCTGTTTTTT. This gives the protein CASSYTSGSIVGELFF.

This clonotype has a count of ten or more. The V gene is TRBV3-1, the J gene TRBJ2-5; 11 nucleotides agree with TRBD2. This CDR3 comprises 15 residues. V trimming: 6 bases; J trimming: 7 bases; junction bases outside the gene matches: 10. CDR1 and CDR2 from the germline V gene are LGHDT and YNNKEL (reference sequence). CDR3 in DNA: TGTGCCAGCAGTCCGACCGGGACTAGCGGAGGGACCCAGTACTTC. Translation gives CASSPTGTSGGTQYF.

This clonotype came up many times. V and J are TRBV11-1 and TRBJ2-6; D tentatively reads TRBD1 or TRBD2 (5 bases each). The germline V gene has CDR1 SGHAT and CDR2 FQDESV (reference sequence). V was pared by 7 bases and J by 0 bases, with 22 bases between. There are 19 residues in the CDR3. The CDR3 protein is CASNHFGAAKSSGANVLTF. The CDR3 DNA reads as TGTGCCAGCAACCATTTCGGGGCAGCGAAAAGCTCTGGGGCCAACGTCCTGACTTTC.

J is TRBJ2-3 and V is TRBV2; D is possibly TRBD2 (6 bases). Between the trimmed V and J ends, which lost 5 bases and 2 bases, there was a span of 14 bases. The CDR3 runs 15 residues. CDR1 is SNHLY and CDR2 is FYNNEI in the germline V gene. CDR3 sequence: CASSPRRGSTDTQYF. CDR3 sequence (DNA): TGTGCCAGCAGTCCCAGGAGGGGCTCCACAGATACGCAGTATTTT.

Many counts were recorded for this clonotype. This chain joins TRBV28 and TRBJ1-1; D possibly corresponds to TRBD1 (6 bases). The CDR3 is 13 residues long. The germline CDR1 and CDR2 sequences are MDHEN and SYDVKM. V gave up 6 bases and J gave up 1 base, with 9 bases separating them. The CDR3 region is CASRTDRNTEAFF. The CDR3 DNA is TGTGCCAGCAGAACGGACAGGAACACTGAAGCTTTCTTT.

This clonotype has ten or more counts. This chain links TRBV28 with TRBJ1-5; no clear D. The CDR3 length is 14 residues. Germline CDR1 reads MDHEN; CDR2 reads SYDVKM. V lost 2 bases and J lost 1, with 6 bases in between. The CDR3 loop is CASSLPGSNQPQHF. The CDR3 bases are TGTGCCAGCAGTTTACCGGGGAGCAATCAGCCCCAGCATTTT. The variable domain in full, with the rest retrieved from reference TRBV28 and TRBJ1-5, is DVKVTQSSRYLVKRTGEKVFLECVQDMDHENMFWYRQDPGLGLRLIYFSYDVKMKEKGDIPEGYSVSREKKERFSLILESASTNQTSMYLCASSLPGSNQPQHFGDGTRLSIL.

Ten or more counts support this clonotype. Mismatch with germline at one junction end may stem from a read error. The chain joins TRBV5-5 to TRBJ2-7; 8 positions match TRBD2. Germline lookup yields CDR1 SGHKS and CDR2 YYEKEE (reference sequence). This CDR3 region has 13 residues. CDR3 loop: CASSWGLAYEQYF. CDR3 DNA: TGCGCCAGCAGCTGGGGACTAGCCTACGAGCAGTACTTC.

The CDR3 nucleotides are TGCAGTGCTAGACAGGGACTAGCGGAGCAGTTCTTC. It specifies CSARQGLAEQFF. This chain links TRBV20-1 with TRBJ2-1, with TRBD2 matching over 10 bases. The CDR3 runs 12 residues. V lost 2 bases, J lost 10 bases, and 2 bases stayed unmatched. The germline gives CDR1 DFQATT, CDR2 SNEGSKA (reference sequence).

This clonotype was counted at least ten times. This chain connects TRBV12-3 or TRBV12-4 to TRBJ2-5; weak D call: TRBD2 (6 bases). V lost 3 bases and J 4 bases, leaving 12 bases between the germline ends. The CDR3 extends over 14 amino acids. The CDR3 DNA follows: TGTGCCAGCAGTTTGCGGCGGGATGCAGAGACCCAGTACTTC. As protein: CASSLRRDAETQYF.